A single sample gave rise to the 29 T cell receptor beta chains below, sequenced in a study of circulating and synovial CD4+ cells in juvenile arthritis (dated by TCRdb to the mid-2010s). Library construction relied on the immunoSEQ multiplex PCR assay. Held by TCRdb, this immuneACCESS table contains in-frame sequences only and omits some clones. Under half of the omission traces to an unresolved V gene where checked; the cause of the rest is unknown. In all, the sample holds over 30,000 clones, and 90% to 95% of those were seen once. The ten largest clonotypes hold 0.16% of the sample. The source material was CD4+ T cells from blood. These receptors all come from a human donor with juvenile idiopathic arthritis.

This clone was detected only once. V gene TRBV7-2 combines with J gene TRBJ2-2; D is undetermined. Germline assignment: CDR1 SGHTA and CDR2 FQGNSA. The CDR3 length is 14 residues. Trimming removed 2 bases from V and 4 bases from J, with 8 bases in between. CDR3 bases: TGTGCCAGCAGCTTAATTAGATCCACCGGGGAGCTGTTTTTT. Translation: CASSLIRSTGELFF.

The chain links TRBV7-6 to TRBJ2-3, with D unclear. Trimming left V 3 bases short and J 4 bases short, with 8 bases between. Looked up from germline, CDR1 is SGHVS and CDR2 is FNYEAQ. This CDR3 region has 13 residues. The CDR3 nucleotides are TGTGCCAGCAGCTTTTCAAATGCAGATACGCAGTATTTT. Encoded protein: CASSFSNADTQYF.

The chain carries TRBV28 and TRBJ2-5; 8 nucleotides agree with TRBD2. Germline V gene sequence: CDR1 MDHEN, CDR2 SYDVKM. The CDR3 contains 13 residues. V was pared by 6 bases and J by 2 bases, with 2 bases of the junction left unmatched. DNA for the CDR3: TGTGCCAGCAGACGCGGGGGGCAAGAGACCCAGTACTTC. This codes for CASRRGGQETQYF.

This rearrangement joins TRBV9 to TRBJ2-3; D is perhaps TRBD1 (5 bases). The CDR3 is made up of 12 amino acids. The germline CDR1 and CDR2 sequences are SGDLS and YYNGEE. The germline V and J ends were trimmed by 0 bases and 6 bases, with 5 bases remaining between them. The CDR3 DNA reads TGTGCCAGCAGCGTAGACAGGGATACGCAGTATTTT. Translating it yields CASSVDRDTQYF.

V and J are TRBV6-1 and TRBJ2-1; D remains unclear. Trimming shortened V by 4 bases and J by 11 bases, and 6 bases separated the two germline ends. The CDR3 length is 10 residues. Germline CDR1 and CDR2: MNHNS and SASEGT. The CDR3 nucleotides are TGTGCCAGCAGTGGGCGGAAGCAGTTCTTC. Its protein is CASSGRKQFF.

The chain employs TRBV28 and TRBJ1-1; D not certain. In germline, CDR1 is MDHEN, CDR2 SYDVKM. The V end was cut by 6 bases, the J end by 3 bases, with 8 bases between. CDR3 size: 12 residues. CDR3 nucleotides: TGTGCCAGCAGGGAGATTGACACTGAAGCTTTCTTT. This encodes CASREIDTEAFF.

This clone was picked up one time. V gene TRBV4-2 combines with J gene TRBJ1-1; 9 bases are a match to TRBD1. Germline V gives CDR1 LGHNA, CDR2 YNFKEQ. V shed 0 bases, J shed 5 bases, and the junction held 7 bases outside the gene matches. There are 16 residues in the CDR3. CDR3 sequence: CASSQDWTGAETEAFF. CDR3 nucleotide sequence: TGTGCCAGCAGCCAAGATTGGACAGGGGCTGAAACTGAAGCTTTCTTT.

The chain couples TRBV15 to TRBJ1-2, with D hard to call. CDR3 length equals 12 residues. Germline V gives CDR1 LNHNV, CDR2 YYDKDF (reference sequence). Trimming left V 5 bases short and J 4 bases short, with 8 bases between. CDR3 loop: CATSEGRYGYTF. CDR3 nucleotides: TGTGCCACCAGCGAGGGTCGCTATGGCTACACCTTC.

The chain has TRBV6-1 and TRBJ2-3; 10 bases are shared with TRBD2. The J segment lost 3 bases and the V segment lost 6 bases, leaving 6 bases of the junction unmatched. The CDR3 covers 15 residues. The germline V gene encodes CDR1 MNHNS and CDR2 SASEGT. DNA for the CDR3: TGTGCCAGCAGGCCGGGACTAGCGAGGACAGATACGCAGTATTTT. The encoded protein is CASRPGLARTDTQYF.

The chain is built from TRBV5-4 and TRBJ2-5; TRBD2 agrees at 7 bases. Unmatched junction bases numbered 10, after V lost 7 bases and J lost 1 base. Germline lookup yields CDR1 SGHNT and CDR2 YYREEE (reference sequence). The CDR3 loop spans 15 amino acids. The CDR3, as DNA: TGTGCCAGCGGAACTTCTAGCGGAGCCCAAGAGACCCAGTACTTC. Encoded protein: CASGTSSGAQETQYF.

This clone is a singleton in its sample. In DNA, the CDR3 is TGCGCCAGCAGCCCCTACAGGGCCTCCTCCTACGAGCAGTACTTC. Translated, it gives CASSPYRASSYEQYF. The V call is TRBV4-3, the J call TRBJ2-7; D possibly corresponds to TRBD1 (6 bases). Trimming left V 4 bases short and J 0 bases short, with 13 bases between. Germline values: CDR1 LGHNA, CDR2 YSLEER. The CDR3 is 15 residues long.

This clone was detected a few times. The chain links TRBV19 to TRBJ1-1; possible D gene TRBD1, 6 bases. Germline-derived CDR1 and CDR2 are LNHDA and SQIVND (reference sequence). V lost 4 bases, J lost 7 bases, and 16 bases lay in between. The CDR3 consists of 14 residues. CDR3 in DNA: TGTGCCAGTAGTACCGAAAGACAGGCCCGTGAAGCTTTCTTT. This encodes CASSTERQAREAFF.

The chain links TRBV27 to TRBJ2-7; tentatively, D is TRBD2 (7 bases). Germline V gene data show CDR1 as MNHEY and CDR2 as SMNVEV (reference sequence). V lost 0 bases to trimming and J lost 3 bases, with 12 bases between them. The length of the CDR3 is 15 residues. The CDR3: CASSLSAGANYEQYF. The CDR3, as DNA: TGTGCCAGCAGTTTATCTGCGGGGGCCAACTACGAGCAGTACTTC.

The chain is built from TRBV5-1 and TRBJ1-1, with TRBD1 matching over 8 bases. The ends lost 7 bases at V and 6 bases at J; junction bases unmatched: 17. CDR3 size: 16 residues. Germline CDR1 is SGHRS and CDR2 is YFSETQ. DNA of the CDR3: TGCGCCAGCCGAGCTGCAGGGGGCGATTTGAGGGCTGAAGCTTTCTTT. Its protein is CASRAAGGDLRAEAFF. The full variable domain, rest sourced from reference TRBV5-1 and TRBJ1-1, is KAGVTQTPRYLIKTRGQQVTLSCSPISGHRSVSWYQQTPGQGLQFLFEYFSETQRNKGNFPGRFSGRQFSNSRSEMNVSTLELGDSALYLCASRAAGGDLRAEAFFGQGTRLTVV.

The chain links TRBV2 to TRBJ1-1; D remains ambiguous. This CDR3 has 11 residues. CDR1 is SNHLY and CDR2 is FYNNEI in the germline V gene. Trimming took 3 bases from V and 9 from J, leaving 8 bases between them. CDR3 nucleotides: TGTGCCAGCAGTGACCGGAGGCAAGCTTTCTTT. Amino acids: CASSDRRQAFF. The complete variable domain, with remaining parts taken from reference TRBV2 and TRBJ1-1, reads EPEVTQTPSHQVTQMGQEVILRCVPISNHLYFYWYRQILGQKVEFLVSFYNNEISEKSEIFDDQFSVERPDGSNFTLKIRSTKLEDSAMYFCASSDRRQAFFGQGTRLTVV.

This CDR3 reads CAWSVGRVTEAFF. DNA for the CDR3: TGTGCCTGGAGTGTCGGCAGGGTCACTGAAGCTTTCTTT. The chain carries TRBV30 and TRBJ1-1; possible D gene TRBD1, 5 bases. V shed 0 bases and J shed 4 bases, with 9 bases lying between them. Germline assignment: CDR1 GTSNPN and CDR2 SVGIG (reference sequence). This CDR3 is 13 amino acids long.

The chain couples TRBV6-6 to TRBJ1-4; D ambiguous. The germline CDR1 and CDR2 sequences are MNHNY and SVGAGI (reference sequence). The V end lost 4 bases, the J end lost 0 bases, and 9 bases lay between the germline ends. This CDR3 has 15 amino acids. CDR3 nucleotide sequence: TGTGCCAGCAGTTTCCGGGAGGCAACTAATGAAAAACTGTTTTTT. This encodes CASSFREATNEKLFF.

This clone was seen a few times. CDR3 in DNA: TGCGCCAGCAGCCAAGCCGAGGGACAGGGGGTAGGAGAGCAGTACTTC. It translates to CASSQAEGQGVGEQYF. The chain recombines TRBV4-3 with TRBJ2-7; TRBD1 matches at 11 bases. J gave up 7 bases and V 1 base, and 9 bases lay outside the gene matches. The CDR3 spans 16 residues. The germline V gene has CDR1 LGHNA and CDR2 YSLEER.

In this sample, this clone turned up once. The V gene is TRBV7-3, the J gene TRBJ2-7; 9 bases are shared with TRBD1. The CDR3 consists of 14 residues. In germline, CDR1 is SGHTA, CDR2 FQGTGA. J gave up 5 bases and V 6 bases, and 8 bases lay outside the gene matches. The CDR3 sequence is CASRLTGGGDEQYF. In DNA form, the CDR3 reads TGTGCCAGCAGACTGACAGGGGGTGGAGACGAGCAGTACTTC.

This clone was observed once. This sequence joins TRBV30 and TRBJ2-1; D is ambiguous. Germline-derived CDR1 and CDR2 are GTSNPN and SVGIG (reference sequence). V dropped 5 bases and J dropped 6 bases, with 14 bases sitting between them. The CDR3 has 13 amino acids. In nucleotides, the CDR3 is TGTGCCTGGGACAACAGACGGTTCAATGAGCAGTTCTTC. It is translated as CAWDNRRFNEQFF. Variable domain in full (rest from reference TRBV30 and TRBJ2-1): SQTIHQWPATLVQPVGSPLSLECTVEGTSNPNLYWYRQAAGRGLQLLFYSVGIGQISSEVPQNLSASRPQDRQFILSSKKLLLSDSGFYLCAWDNRRFNEQFFGPGTRLTVL.

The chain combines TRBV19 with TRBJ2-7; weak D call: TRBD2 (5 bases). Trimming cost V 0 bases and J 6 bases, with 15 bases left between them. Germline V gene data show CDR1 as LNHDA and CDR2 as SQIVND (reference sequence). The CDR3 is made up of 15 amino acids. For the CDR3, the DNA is TGTGCCAGTAGTATAGAACGGAAGATGGGGAGCGAGCAGTACTTC. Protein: CASSIERKMGSEQYF.

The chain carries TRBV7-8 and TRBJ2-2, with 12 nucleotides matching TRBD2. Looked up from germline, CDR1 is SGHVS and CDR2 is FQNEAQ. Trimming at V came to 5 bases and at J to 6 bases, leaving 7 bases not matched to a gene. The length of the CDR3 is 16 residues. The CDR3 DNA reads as TGTGCCAGCAGCCCCCGACTAGCGGGAGTGGCCGGGGAGCTGTTTTTT. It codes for CASSPRLAGVAGELFF.

DNA of the CDR3: TGTGCCAGCAGTTTAGGGGACCTGGGGGCCACTGAAGCTTTCTTT. It codes for CASSLGDLGATEAFF. The chain combines TRBV28 with TRBJ1-1, with a tentative D call TRBD1 (6 bases). The CDR3 is 15 residues long. V was clipped by 2 bases and J by 4 bases, with 14 bases between them. From germline, CDR1 is MDHEN and CDR2 SYDVKM.

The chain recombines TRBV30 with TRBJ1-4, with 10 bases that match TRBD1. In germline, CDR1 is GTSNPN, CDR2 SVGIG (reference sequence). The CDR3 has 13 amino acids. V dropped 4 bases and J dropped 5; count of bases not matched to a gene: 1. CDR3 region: CAWTGQGNEKLFF. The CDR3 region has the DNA TGTGCCTGGACGGGACAGGGGAATGAAAAACTGTTTTTT. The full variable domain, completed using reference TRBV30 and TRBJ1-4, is SQTIHQWPATLVQPVGSPLSLECTVEGTSNPNLYWYRQAAGRGLQLLFYSVGIGQISSEVPQNLSASRPQDRQFILSSKKLLLSDSGFYLCAWTGQGNEKLFFGSGTQLSVL.

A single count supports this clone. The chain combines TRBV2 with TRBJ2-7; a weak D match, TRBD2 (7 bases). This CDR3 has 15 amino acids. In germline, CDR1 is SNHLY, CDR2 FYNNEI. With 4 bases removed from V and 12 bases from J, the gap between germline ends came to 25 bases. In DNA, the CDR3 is TGTGCCAGCAGTGGGGGGGGGCTAGGGACGCCCCCGCGGTACTTC. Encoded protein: CASSGGGLGTPPRYF.

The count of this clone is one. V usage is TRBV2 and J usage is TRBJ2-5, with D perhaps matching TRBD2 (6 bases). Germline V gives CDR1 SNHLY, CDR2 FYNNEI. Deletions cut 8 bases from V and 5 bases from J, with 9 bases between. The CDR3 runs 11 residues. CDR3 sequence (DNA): TGTGCCAGCTGCGGGGCGGAGACCCAGTACTTC. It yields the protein CASCGAETQYF.

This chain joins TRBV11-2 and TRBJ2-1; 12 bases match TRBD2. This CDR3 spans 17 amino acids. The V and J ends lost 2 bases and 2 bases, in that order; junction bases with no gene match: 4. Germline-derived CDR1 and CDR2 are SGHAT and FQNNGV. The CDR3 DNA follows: TGTGCCAGCAGCTTAAGGCTAGCGGGAGGGACCTACAATGAGCAGTTCTTC. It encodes CASSLRLAGGTYNEQFF.

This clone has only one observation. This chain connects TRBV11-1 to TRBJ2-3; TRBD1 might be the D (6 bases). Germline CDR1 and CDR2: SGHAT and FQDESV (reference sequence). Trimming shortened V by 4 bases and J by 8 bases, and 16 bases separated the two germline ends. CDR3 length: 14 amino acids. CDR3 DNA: TGTGCCAGCAGCTGGAGAACAGGGACGGGTACGCAGTATTTT. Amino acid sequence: CASSWRTGTGTQYF.

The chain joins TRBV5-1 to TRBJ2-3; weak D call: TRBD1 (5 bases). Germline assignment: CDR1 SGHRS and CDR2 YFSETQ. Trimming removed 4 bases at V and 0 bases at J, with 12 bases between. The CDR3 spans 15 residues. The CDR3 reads CASSLWGQSTDTQYF. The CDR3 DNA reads TGCGCCAGCAGCCTGTGGGGCCAGAGCACAGATACGCAGTATTTT. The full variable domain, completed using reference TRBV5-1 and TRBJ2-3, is KAGVTQTPRYLIKTRGQQVTLSCSPISGHRSVSWYQQTPGQGLQFLFEYFSETQRNKGNFPGRFSGRQFSNSRSEMNVSTLELGDSALYLCASSLWGQSTDTQYFGPGTRLTVL.